This T cell receptor (beta chain) stems from a study of blood T cell repertoires in COVID-19. Study-wide background: The origin of the acute and convalescent COVID-19 samples was the United States, Italy and Spain. T cells, B-cell-depleted T cells, or PBMCs supplied cDNA or gDNA.

As originally analysed: Amplification of reference gene primers was used by the study to estimate nucleated cell counts. Generated by immunoSEQ multiplex PCR, the TCRdb table keeps only in-frame clones and is missing some. The V and J calls and clone size were taken over from that table, and D and trimming were inferred from the DNA. The sample shows about 120,000 clones, roughly three quarters of them seen only once. Germline V gene data show CDR1 as ENHRY and CDR2 as SYGVKD. V trimming: 9 bases; J trimming: 5 bases; junction bases outside the gene matches: 5. The length of the CDR3 is 13 residues. In its sample, this clone was seen once.

The receptor was derived from an elderly woman with acute or convalescent COVID-19. The chain carries TRBV10-3 and TRBJ1-1; 11 nucleotides line up with TRBD1. The material sequenced was peripheral blood. The CDR3 bases are TGTGCCATGGACAGGGGGCAGGGGACTGAAGCTTTCTTT. It is translated as CAMDRGQGTEAFF.